Listed here are 14 T cell receptor beta chains from one sample, sequenced in a study of T-cell reconstitution after alpha-beta-depleted transplantation in children. A library of TCRbeta sequences, prepared with unique molecular identifiers, was generated. TCRdb independently ran MiXCR on the PCR reads; one entry per CDR3 protein. The data contain about 240,000 distinct CDR3 sequences, roughly 25% of them singletons. Sequences were derived from PBMCs, sampled before TCRalphabeta/CD19-depleted stem cell transplant. The receptors stem from a girl aged 2 to 10 with Fanconi anemia, due to receive a stem cell transplant.

In this sample, this clonotype turned up a few times. The chain carries TRBV12-5 and TRBJ2-5; perhaps TRBD2 as D (6 bases). CDR3 length: 14 residues. The V and J ends lost 5 bases and 0 bases respectively, with 10 bases between them. The V gene's germline CDR1 is LGHNT and CDR2 FRNRAP. Here the CDR3 DNA reads TGTGCTAGTGGTCGGGGGACGGACCAAGAGACCCAGTACTTC. This encodes CASGRGTDQETQYF.

The chain is built from TRBV4-1 and TRBJ2-7; D unresolved. With 1 base removed from V and 0 bases from J, the gap between germline ends came to 10 bases. CDR1 and CDR2 from the germline V gene are MGHRA and YSYEKL. This CDR3 spans 15 amino acids. The CDR3 region is CASSQAWLPSYEQYF. In DNA form, the CDR3 reads TGCGCCAGCAGCCAAGCATGGCTCCCCTCCTACGAGCAGTACTTC.

The gene calls are TRBV19 and TRBJ2-1; 7 positions match TRBD1. CDR3 length equals 15 residues. The V gene's germline CDR1 is LNHDA and CDR2 SQIVND (reference sequence). V shed 4 bases and J 4 bases; nucleotides not matched to a gene: 7. CDR3 bases: TGTGCCAGTAGTAACCCTCCGACAGGGTACAATGAGCAGTTCTTC. This gives the protein CASSNPPTGYNEQFF.

The chain carries TRBV2 and TRBJ2-6, with D possibly being TRBD1 (6 bases). V was clipped by 6 bases and J by 0 bases, with 9 bases between them. Per germline, CDR1 SNHLY and CDR2 FYNNEI. The CDR3 is 15 residues long. The CDR3 DNA is TGTGCCAGCAGGAGGGGGAACTCTGGGGCCAACGTCCTGACTTTC. It yields the protein CASRRGNSGANVLTF.

The chain links TRBV29-1 to TRBJ2-1; D uncertain. V gave up 3 bases and J gave up 4 bases, with 7 bases separating them. The CDR3 is 12 residues long. The germline CDR1 and CDR2 sequences are SQVTM and ANQGSEA. In DNA, the CDR3 is TGCAGCGTTGAGGCCGTTTACAATGAGCAGTTCTTC. It codes for CSVEAVYNEQFF.

Many counts were recorded for this clonotype. The chain links TRBV29-1 to TRBJ1-3, with D possibly being TRBD1 (5 bases). CDR1 and CDR2 from the germline V gene are SQVTM and ANQGSEA. V was clipped by 4 bases and J by 3 bases, with 13 bases between them. CDR3 length equals 14 residues. CDR3 sequence: CSVVGGSFGNTIYF. The CDR3 nucleotides read TGCAGCGTTGTCGGGGGGAGTTTTGGAAACACCATATATTTT.

The rearrangement links TRBV20-1 to TRBJ2-3, with D possibly TRBD1 on 5 matching bases. The ends were cut back, 6 bases at V and 3 bases at J, with 16 bases in the middle. This CDR3 is 14 amino acids long. The germline CDR1 and CDR2 sequences are DFQATT and SNEGSKA (reference sequence). CDR3 residues: CSARASEPTDTQYF. As DNA, the CDR3 is TGCAGTGCCAGGGCATCTGAGCCGACAGATACGCAGTATTTT.

V is TRBV11-1 and J is TRBJ1-5; 11 bases line up with TRBD1. J lost 2 bases, V lost 2 bases, and 11 bases had no gene match. This CDR3 has 19 residues. The germline gives CDR1 SGHAT, CDR2 FQDESV (reference sequence). The CDR3 protein is CASSLRGQGADMGNQPQHF. The DNA of the CDR3 is TGTGCCAGCAGCTTACGAGGACAGGGGGCGGATATGGGCAATCAGCCCCAGCATTTT.

This clonotype was seen at least ten times. This sequence joins TRBV6-5 and TRBJ2-7; tentatively, D is TRBD2 (6 bases). Trimming removed 1 base from V and 3 bases from J, with 10 bases in between. The CDR3 runs to 14 residues. From germline, CDR1 is MNHEY and CDR2 SVGAGI. CDR3 amino acids: CASSYFGGSYEQYF. As DNA, the CDR3 is TGTGCCAGCAGTTACTTTGGGGGGAGCTACGAGCAGTACTTC.

This clonotype was found a few times. The chain recombines TRBV20-1 with TRBJ2-3; TRBD2 aligns across 14 bases. Germline CDR1 reads DFQATT; CDR2 reads SNEGSKA (reference sequence). CDR3 size: 17 residues. V lost 1 base, J lost 4 bases, and 7 bases stayed unmatched. DNA of the CDR3: TGCAGTGCTAGAGTCGGGACTAGCGGGAGATGGTCAGATACGCAGTATTTT. This gives the protein CSARVGTSGRWSDTQYF.

This clonotype showed up just a few times. The chain is built from TRBV7-6 and TRBJ1-1, with 7 bases identical to TRBD1. Losses at the gene ends were 2 bases for V and 4 bases for J; bases not matched to a gene: 19. The CDR3 has 19 residues. In germline, CDR1 is SGHVS, CDR2 FNYEAQ. The CDR3 DNA sequence: TGTGCCAGCAGCTTAATTGCCAGTGACAGGGAACAACTGCGCACTGAAGCTTTCTTT. Its protein is CASSLIASDREQLRTEAFF.

This rearrangement joins TRBV5-1 to TRBJ2-1, with 12 bases that match TRBD2. CDR1 is SGHRS and CDR2 is YFSETQ in the germline V gene. The CDR3 has 19 residues. V shed 1 base, J shed 7 bases, and the junction held 15 bases outside the gene matches. The CDR3 spells CASSLIGLAGFRVGNEQFF. The CDR3 DNA follows: TGCGCCAGCAGCTTGATAGGACTAGCGGGATTCAGGGTTGGAAATGAGCAGTTCTTC. The full variable domain, in which reference TRBV5-1 and TRBJ2-1 provide the parts outside the CDR3, is KAGVTQTPRYLIKTRGQQVTLSCSPISGHRSVSWYQQTPGQGLQFLFEYFSETQRNKGNFPGRFSGRQFSNSRSEMNVSTLELGDSALYLCASSLIGLAGFRVGNEQFFGPGTRLTVL.

The rearrangement links TRBV20-1 to TRBJ2-6, with D unclear. The ends were cut back, 0 bases at V and 8 bases at J, with 8 bases in the middle. CDR1 is DFQATT and CDR2 is SNEGSKA in the germline V gene (reference sequence). The CDR3 is 13 residues long. Here the CDR3 DNA reads TGCAGTGCTAGAGATCCCAGGACCAACGTCCTGACTTTC. This sequence encodes CSARDPRTNVLTF.

The chain carries TRBV6-5 and TRBJ2-1; TRBD1 matches 9 bases. Germline CDR1 is MNHEY and CDR2 is SVGAGI. V dropped 0 bases and J dropped 5; count of bases not matched to a gene: 2. This CDR3 contains 15 residues. CDR3 protein: CASSYSGTGNNEQFF. The CDR3 DNA reads as TGTGCCAGCAGTTACTCCGGGACAGGGAACAATGAGCAGTTCTTC.